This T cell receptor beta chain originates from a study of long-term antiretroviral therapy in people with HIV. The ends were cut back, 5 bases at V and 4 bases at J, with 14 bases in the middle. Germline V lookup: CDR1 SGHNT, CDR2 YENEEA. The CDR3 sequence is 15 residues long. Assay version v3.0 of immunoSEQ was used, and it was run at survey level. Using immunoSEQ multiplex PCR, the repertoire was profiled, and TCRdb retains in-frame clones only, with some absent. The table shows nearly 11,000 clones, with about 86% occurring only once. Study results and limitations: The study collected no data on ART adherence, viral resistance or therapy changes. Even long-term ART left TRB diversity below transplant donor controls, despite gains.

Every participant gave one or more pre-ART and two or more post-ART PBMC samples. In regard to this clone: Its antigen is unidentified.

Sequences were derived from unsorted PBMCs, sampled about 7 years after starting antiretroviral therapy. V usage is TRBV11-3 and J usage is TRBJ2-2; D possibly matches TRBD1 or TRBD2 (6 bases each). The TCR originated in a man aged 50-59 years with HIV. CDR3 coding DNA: TGTGCCAGCAGCCCTAACCCGGGGGCCACCGGGGAGCTGTTTTTT. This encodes CASSPNPGATGELFF.